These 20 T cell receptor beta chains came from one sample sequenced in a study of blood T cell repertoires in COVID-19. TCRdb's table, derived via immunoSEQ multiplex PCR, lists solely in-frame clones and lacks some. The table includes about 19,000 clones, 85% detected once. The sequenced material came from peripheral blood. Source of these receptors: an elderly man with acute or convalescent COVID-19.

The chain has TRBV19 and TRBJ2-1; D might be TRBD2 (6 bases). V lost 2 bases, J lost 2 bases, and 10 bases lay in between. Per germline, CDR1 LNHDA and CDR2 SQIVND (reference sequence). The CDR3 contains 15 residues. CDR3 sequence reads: CASSIPGLTYNEQFF. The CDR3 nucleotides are TGTGCCAGTAGTATACCGGGACTCACCTACAATGAGCAGTTCTTC.

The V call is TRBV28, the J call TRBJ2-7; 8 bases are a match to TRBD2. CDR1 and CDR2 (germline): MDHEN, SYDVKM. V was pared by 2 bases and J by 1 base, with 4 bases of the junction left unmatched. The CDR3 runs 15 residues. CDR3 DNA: TGTGCCAGCAGTTTAGCCGCGGGGGGTTCCTACGAGCAGTACTTC. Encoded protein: CASSLAAGGSYEQYF.

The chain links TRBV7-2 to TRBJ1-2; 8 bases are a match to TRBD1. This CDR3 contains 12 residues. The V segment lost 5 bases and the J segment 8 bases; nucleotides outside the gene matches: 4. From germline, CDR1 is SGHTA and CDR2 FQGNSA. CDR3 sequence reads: CASSAGGRGYTF. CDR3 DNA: TGTGCCAGCAGCGCAGGGGGCAGGGGCTACACCTTC.

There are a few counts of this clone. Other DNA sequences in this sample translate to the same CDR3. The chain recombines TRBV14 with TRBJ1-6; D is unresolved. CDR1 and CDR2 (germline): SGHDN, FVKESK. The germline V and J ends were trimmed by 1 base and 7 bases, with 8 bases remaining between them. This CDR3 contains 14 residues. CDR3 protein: CASSQGRENSPLHF. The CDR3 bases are TGTGCCAGCAGCCAAGGACGGGAGAATTCACCCCTCCACTTT.

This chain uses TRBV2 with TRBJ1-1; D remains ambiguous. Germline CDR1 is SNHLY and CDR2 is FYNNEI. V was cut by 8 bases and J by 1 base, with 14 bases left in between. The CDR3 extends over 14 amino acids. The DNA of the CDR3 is TGTGCCAGCTCTGAGGAACTTAGGAACACTGAAGCTTTCTTT. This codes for CASSEELRNTEAFF.

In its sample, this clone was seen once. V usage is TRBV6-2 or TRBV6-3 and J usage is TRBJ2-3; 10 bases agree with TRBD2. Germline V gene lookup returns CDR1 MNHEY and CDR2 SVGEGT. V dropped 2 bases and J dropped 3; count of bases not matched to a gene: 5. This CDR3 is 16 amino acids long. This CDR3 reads CASSYPSAGGTDTQYF. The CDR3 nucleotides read TGTGCCAGCAGTTACCCCTCAGCGGGGGGGACAGATACGCAGTATTTT.

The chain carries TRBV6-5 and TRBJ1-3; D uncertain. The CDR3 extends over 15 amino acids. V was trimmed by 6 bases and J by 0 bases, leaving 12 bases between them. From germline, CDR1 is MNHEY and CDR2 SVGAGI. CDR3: CASRPTGNSGNTIYF. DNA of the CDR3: TGTGCCAGCAGGCCGACGGGTAACTCTGGAAACACCATATATTTT.

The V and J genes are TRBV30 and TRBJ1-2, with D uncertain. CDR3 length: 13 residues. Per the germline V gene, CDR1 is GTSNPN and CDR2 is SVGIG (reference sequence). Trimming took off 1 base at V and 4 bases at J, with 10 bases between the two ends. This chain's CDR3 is CAWSGGASYGYTF. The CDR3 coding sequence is TGTGCCTGGAGTGGAGGAGCTTCCTATGGCTACACCTTC. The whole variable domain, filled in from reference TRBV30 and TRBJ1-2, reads SQTIHQWPATLVQPVGSPLSLECTVEGTSNPNLYWYRQAAGRGLQLLFYSVGIGQISSEVPQNLSASRPQDRQFILSSKKLLLSDSGFYLCAWSGGASYGYTFGSGTRLTVV.

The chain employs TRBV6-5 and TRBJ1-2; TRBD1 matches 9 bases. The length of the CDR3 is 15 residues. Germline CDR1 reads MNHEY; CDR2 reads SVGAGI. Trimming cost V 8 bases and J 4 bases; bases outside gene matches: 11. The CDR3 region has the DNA TGTGCCAGCGGAACCGAACAGGGGGCGGGCTATGGCTACACCTTC. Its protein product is CASGTEQGAGYGYTF.

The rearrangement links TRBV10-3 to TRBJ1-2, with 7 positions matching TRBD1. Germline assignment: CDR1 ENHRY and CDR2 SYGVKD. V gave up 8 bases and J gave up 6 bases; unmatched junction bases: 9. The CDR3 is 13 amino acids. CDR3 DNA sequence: TGTGCCATCTTGGGGGACAGCGCCCATGGCTACACCTTC. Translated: CAILGDSAHGYTF.

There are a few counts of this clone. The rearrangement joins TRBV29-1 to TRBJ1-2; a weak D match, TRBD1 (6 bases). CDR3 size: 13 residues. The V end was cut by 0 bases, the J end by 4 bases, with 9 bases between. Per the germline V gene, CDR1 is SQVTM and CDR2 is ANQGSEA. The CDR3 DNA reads TGCAGCGTTGAAGATCGGACAGCCTATGGCTACACCTTC. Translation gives CSVEDRTAYGYTF.

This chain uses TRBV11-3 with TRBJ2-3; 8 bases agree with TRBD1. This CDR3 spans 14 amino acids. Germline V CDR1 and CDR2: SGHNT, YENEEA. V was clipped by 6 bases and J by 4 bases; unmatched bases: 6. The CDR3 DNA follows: TGTGCCAGCAGGGGACAGGCCCAACCAGATACGCAGTATTTT. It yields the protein CASRGQAQPDTQYF. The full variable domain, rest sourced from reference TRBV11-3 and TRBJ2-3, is EAGVVQSPRYKIIEKKQPVAFWCNPISGHNTLYWYLQNLGQGPELLIRYENEEAVDDSQLPKDRFSAERLKGVDSTLKIQPAELGDSAVYLCASRGQAQPDTQYFGPGTRLTVL.

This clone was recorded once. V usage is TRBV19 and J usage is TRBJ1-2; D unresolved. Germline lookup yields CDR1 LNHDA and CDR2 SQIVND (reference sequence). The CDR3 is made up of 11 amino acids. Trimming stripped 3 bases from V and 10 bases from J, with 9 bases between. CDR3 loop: CASSIERFYTF. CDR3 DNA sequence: TGTGCCAGTAGTATTGAGAGATTCTACACCTTC.

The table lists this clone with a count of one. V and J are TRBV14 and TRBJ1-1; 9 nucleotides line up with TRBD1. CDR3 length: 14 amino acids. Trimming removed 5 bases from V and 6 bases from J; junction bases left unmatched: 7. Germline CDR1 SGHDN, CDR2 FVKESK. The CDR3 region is CASSGNRGLAEAFF. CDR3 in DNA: TGTGCCAGCAGCGGAAACAGGGGGCTAGCTGAAGCTTTCTTT.

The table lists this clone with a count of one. CDR3 residues: CASSFGGARYEQYF. The CDR3 DNA is TGTGCCAGCTCCTTTGGGGGGGCCCGCTACGAGCAGTACTTC. The rearrangement links TRBV7-6 to TRBJ2-7; D might be TRBD2 (7 bases). Germline V gives CDR1 SGHVS, CDR2 FNYEAQ. V lost 8 bases to trimming and J lost 3 bases, with 17 bases between them. The CDR3 is 14 residues long.

This chain's CDR3 is CASSPSQRGRNSPLHF. The DNA for the CDR3 is TGTGCCAGCAGCCCTAGTCAAAGAGGGCGAAATTCACCCCTCCACTTT. The rearrangement joins TRBV7-2 to TRBJ1-6; D not certain. The germline V gene encodes CDR1 SGHTA and CDR2 FQGNSA. V lost 5 bases and J 7 bases, leaving 18 bases between the germline ends. CDR3 length equals 16 residues.

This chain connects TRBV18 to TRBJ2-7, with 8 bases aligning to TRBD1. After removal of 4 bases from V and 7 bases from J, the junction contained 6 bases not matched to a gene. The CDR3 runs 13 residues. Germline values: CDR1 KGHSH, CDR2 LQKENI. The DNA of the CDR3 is TGTGCCAGCTCACGGACAGGGCATGGTGAGCAGTACTTC. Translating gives CASSRTGHGEQYF.

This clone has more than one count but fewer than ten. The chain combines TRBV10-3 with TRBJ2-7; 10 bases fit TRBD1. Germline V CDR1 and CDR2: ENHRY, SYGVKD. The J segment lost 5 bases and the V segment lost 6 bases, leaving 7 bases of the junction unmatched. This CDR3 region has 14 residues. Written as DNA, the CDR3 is TGTGCCATCAGCCGGACAGGGGGTGACGACGAGCAGTACTTC. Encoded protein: CAISRTGGDDEQYF.

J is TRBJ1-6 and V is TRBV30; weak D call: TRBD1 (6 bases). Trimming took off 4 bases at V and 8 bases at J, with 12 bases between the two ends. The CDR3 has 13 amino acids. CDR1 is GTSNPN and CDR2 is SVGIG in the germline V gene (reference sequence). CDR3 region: CAWNRQEYSPLHF. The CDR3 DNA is TGTGCCTGGAACAGACAGGAATATTCACCCCTCCACTTT.

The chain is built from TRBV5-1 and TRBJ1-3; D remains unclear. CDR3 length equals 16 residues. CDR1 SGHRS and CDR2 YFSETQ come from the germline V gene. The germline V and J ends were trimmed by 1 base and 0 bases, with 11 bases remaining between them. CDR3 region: CASSLFSQDSGNTIYF. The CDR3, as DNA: TGCGCCAGCAGCTTGTTTAGTCAAGACTCTGGAAACACCATATATTTT.